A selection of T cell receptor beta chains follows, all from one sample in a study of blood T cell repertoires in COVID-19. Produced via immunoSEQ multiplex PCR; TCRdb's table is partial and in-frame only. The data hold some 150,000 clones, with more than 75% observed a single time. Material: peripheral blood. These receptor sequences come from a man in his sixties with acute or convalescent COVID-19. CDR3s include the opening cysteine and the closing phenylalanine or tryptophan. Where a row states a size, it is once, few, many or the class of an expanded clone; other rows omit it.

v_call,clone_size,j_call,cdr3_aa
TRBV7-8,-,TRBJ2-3,CASGEWTSGLSTDTQYF
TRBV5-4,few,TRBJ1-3,CASSYGQYSGNTIYF
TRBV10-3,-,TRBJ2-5,CGLTGGAELTQYF
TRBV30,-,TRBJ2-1,CASSGVNNEQFF
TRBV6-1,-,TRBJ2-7,CASSPTQGYEQYF
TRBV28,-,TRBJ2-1,CASSSQTGTPARPDEQFF
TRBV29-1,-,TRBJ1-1,CSVAPGAEAFF
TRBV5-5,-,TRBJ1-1,CASSVGQGLNTEAFF
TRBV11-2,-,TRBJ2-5,CASSRSTSVWETQYF
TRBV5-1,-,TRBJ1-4,CASSYRDRLNEKLFF
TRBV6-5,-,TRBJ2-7,CASRKDRDLSYEQYF
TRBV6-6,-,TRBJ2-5,CASSGPTGGLETQYF
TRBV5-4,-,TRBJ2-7,CASSLRVSGNEQYF
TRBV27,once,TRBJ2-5,CASSQGSGETQYF
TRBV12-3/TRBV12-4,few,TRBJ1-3,CASSFSTDTIYF
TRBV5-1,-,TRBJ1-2,CASSLGWAGDDGYTF
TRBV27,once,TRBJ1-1,CASSPYPGTGGTEAFF
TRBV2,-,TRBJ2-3,CASSEIAGYTDTQYF
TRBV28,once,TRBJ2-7,CASSWTSGSPYEQYF
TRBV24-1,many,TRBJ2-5,CAPKGQGARETQYF
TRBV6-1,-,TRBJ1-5,CASSDDAGSNQPQHF
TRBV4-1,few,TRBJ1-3,CASSQGQGRNTIYF
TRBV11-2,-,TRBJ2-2,CASSSEWASGSDGELFF
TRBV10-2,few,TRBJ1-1,CASSEGPSEAFF
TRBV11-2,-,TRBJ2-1,CASSLTPDSGPYNEQFF
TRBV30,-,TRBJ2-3,CAWSIRGLAGVDTQYF
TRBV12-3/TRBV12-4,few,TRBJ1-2,CASSPGEYGYTF
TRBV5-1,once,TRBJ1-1,CASSSPGQGFTEAFF
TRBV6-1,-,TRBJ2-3,CASSEWGGGTDTQYF
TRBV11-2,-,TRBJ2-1,CASSLGTSDHYNEQFF
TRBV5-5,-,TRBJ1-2,CASRAGPGDKYGYTF
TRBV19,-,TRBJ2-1,CASSPQTGSGRGFF
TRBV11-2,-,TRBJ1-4,CASSPDRGRVEKLFF
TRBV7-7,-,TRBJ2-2,CASSRTDSYTGELFF
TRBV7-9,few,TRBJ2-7,CASSMSEAYEQYF
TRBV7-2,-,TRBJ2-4,CASMDRVKNIQYF
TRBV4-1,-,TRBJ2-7,CASSPRAGGVPYEQYF
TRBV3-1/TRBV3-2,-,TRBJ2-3,CASSQITGTSGRYTQYF
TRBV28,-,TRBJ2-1,CASKTGGEGDYNEQFF
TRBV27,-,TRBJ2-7,CASSPSHIAGGPREQYF
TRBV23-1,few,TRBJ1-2,CASSPDPTANYGYTF